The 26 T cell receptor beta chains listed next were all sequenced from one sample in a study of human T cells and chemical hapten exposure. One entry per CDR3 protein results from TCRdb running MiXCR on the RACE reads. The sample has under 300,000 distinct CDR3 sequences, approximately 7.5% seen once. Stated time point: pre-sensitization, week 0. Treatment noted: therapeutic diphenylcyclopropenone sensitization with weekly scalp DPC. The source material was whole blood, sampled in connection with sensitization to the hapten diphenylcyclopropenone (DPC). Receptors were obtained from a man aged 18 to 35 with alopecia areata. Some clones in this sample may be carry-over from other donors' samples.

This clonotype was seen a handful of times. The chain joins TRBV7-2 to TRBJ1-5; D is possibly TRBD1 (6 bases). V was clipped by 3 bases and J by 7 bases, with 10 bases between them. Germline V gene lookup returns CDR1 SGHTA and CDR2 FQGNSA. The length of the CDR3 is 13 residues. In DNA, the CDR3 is TGTGCCAGCAGCTTGCGGGGGCGCCAGCCCCAGCATTTT. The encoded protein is CASSLRGRQPQHF. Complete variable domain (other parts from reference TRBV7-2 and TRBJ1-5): GAGVSQSPSNKVTEKGKDVELRCDPISGHTALYWYRQSLGQGLEFLIYFQGNSAPDKSGLPSDRFSAERTGGSVSTLTIQRTQQEDSAVYLCASSLRGRQPQHFGDGTRLSIL.

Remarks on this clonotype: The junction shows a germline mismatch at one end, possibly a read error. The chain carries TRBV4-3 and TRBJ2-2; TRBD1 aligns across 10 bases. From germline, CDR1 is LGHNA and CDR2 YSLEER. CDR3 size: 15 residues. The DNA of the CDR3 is TGCGCCAGCAGCCACGGGACAGGGGACAGCGGGGAGCCGTTTTTT. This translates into CASSHGTGDSGEPFF.

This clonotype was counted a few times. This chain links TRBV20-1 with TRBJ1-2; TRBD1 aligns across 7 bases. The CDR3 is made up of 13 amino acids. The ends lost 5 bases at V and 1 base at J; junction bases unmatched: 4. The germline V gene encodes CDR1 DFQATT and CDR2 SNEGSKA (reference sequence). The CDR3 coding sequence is TGCAGTGCTCCGGGACAGAATAACTATGGCTACACCTTC. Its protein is CSAPGQNNYGYTF.

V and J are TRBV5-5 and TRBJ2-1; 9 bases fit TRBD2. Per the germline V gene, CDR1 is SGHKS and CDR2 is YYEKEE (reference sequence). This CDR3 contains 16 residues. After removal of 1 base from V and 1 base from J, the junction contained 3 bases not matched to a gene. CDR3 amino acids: CASSLQRGASYNEQFF. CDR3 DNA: TGTGCCAGCAGCTTGCAGCGGGGGGCATCCTACAATGAGCAGTTCTTC.

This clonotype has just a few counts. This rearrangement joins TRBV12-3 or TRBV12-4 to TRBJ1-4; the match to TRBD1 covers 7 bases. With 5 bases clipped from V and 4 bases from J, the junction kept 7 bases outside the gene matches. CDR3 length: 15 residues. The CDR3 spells CASSPNTGDNEKLFF. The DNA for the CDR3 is TGTGCCAGCAGTCCGAATACAGGGGATAATGAAAAACTGTTTTTT.

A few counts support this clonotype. In nucleotides, the CDR3 is TGTGCCAGCAGTTGGGAGACAACGACCGCTGATGGCTACACCTTC. Translating gives CASSWETTTADGYTF. The chain combines TRBV12-3 or TRBV12-4 with TRBJ1-2; D is unclear. The V gene lost 4 bases and the J gene lost 6 bases, with 18 bases spanning the gap. This CDR3 has 15 residues.

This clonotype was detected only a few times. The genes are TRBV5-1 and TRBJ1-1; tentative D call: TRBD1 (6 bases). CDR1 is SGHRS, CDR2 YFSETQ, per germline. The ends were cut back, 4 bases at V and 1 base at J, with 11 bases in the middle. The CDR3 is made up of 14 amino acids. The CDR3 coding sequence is TGCGCCAGCAGCGACACGACAGGGAACACTGAAGCTTTCTTT. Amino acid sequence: CASSDTTGNTEAFF.

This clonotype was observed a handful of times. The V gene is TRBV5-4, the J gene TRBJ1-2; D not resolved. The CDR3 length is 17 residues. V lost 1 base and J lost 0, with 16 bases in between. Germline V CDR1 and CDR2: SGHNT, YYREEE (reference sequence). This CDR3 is CASSLQQLAEPNYGYTF. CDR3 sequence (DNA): TGTGCCAGCAGCTTGCAACAGTTAGCCGAGCCTAACTATGGCTACACCTTC.

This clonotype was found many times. CDR3 sequence: CASSFTGLAGELFF. The CDR3 nucleotides are TGTGCCAGCAGCTTCACAGGCTTAGCCGGGGAGCTGTTTTTT. V usage is TRBV7-9 and J usage is TRBJ2-2, with a possible D match to TRBD1 (5 bases). The V end was cut by 3 bases, the J end by 6 bases, with 11 bases between. The CDR3 is made up of 14 amino acids. Looked up from germline, CDR1 is SEHNR and CDR2 is FQNEAQ (reference sequence).

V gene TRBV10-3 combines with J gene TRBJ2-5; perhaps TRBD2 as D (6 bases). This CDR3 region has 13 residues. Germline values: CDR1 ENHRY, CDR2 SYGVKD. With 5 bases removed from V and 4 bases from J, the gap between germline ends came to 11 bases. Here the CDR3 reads CAISPLGGETQYF. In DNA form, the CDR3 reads TGTGCCATCAGTCCTCTCGGGGGAGAGACCCAGTACTTC.

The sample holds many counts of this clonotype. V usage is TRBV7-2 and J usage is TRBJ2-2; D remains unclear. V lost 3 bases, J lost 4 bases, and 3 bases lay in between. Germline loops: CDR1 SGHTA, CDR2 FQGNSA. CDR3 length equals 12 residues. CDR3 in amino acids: CASSLGTGELFF. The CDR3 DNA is TGTGCCAGCAGCTTGGGCACCGGGGAGCTGTTTTTT.

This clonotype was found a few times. Written as DNA, the CDR3 is TGCGCCAGCAGCCAAGACTCCAGGAACACTGAAGCTTTCTTT. Translated, it gives CASSQDSRNTEAFF. The rearrangement uses TRBV4-3 and TRBJ1-1; D remains unclear. The CDR3 totals 14 residues. The V and J ends lost 0 bases and 1 base respectively, with 6 bases between them. In germline, CDR1 is LGHNA, CDR2 YSLEER.

The CDR3 spells CASSVYRGGTEAFF. The CDR3 DNA follows: TGTGCCAGCAGCGTCTACAGGGGGGGCACTGAAGCTTTCTTT. V usage is TRBV14 and J usage is TRBJ1-1, with TRBD1 matching over 8 bases. The germline V gene encodes CDR1 SGHDN and CDR2 FVKESK. The CDR3 runs to 14 residues. V was clipped by 5 bases and J by 4 bases; unmatched bases: 6.

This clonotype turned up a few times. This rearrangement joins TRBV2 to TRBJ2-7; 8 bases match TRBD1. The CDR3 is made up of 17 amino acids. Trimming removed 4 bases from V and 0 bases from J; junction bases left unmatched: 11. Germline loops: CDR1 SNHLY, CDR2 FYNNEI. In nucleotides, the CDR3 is TGTGCCAGCAGTGTTCATTTGGGGACAGGCCACTCCTACGAGCAGTACGTC. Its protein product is CASSVHLGTGHSYEQYV.

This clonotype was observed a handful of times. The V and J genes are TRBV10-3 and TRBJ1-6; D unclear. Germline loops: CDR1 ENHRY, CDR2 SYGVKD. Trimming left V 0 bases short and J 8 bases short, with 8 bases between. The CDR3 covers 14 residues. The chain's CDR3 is CAISESTRDSPLHF. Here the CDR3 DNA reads TGTGCCATCAGTGAGTCGACTCGGGATTCACCCCTCCACTTT.

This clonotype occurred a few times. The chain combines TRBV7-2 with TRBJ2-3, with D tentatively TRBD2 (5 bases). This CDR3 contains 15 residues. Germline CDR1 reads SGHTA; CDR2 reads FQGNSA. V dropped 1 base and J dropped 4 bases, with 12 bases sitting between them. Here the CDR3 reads CASSLDLAGSDTQYF. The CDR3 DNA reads TGTGCCAGCAGCTTAGACCTAGCCGGGTCAGATACGCAGTATTTT.

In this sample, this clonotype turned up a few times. The chain's CDR3 is CASSRSRTVLNGYTF. CDR3 in DNA: TGTGCCAGCAGCCGGTCCCGGACAGTCCTCAACGGCTACACCTTC. This chain links TRBV14 with TRBJ1-2; tentatively, D is TRBD1 (6 bases). Germline V gene data show CDR1 as SGHDN and CDR2 as FVKESK. V was clipped by 4 bases and J by 8 bases, with 20 bases between them. This CDR3 contains 15 residues.

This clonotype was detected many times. CDR3 residues: CASSLGRGPYNEQFF. CDR3 nucleotides: TGTGCCAGCAGCTTAGGCAGGGGGCCCTACAATGAGCAGTTCTTC. This chain links TRBV11-1 with TRBJ2-1; 8 positions match TRBD1. From germline, CDR1 is SGHAT and CDR2 FQDESV (reference sequence). The CDR3 runs to 15 residues. J was trimmed by 2 bases and V by 1 base; bases with no gene match: 1.

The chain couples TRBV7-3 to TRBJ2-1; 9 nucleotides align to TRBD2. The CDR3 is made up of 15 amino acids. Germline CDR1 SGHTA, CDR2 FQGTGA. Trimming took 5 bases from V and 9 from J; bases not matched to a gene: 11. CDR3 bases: TGTGCCAGCAGCCGCTCCGGGACTAGCATTAGTGAGCAGTTCTTC. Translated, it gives CASSRSGTSISEQFF.

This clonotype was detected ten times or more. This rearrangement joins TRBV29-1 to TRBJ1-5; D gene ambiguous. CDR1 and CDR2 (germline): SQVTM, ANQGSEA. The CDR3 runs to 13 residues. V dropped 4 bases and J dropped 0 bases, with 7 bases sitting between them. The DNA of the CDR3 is TGCAGCGTTGGGCTGAATAGCAATCAGCCCCAGCATTTT. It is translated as CSVGLNSNQPQHF.

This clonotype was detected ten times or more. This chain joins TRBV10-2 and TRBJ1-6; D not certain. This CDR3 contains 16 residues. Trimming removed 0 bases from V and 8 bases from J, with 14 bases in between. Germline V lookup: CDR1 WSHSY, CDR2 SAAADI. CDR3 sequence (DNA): TGCGCCAGCAGTGAGTCTGGGAGAGAATGGGATTCACCCCTCCACTTT. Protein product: CASSESGREWDSPLHF.

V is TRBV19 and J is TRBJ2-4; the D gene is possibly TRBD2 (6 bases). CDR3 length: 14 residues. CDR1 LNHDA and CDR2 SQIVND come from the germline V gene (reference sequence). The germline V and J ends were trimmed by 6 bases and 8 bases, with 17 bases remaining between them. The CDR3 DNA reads TGTGCCAGTAGCCAGGGAGGTCTGAGCCACATTCAGTACTTC. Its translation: CASSQGGLSHIQYF.

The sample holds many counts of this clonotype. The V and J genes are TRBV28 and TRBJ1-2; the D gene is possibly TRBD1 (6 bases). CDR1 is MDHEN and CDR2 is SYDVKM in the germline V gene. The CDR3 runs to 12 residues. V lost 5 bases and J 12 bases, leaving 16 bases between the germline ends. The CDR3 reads CASSPNRVTNTF. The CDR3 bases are TGTGCCAGCAGTCCGAACAGGGTAACCAACACCTTC.

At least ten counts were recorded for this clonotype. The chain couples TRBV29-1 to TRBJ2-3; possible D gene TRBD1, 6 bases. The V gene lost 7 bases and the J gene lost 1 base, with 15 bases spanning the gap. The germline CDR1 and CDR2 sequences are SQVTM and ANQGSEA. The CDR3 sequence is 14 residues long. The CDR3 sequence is CSAPGTSRTDTQYF. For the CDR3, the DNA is TGCAGCGCCCCCGGGACAAGCCGCACAGATACGCAGTATTTT.

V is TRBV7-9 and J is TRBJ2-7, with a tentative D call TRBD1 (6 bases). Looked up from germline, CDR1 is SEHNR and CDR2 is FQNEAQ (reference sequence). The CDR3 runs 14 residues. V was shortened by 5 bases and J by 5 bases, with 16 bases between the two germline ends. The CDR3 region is CASSTETGFDEQYF. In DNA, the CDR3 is TGTGCCAGCAGCACCGAGACAGGTTTTGACGAGCAGTACTTC.

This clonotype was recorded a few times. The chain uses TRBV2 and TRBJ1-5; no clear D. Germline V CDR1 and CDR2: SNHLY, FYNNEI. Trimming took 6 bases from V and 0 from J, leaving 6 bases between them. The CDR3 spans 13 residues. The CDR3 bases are TGTGCCAGCAGGGCTGATAGCAATCAGCCCCAGCATTTT. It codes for CASRADSNQPQHF. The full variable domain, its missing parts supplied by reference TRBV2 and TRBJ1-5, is EPEVTQTPSHQVTQMGQEVILRCVPISNHLYFYWYRQILGQKVEFLVSFYNNEISEKSEIFDDQFSVERPDGSNFTLKIRSTKLEDSAMYFCASRADSNQPQHFGDGTRLSIL.